Listed here are 4 T cell receptor beta chains from one sample, sequenced in a study of blood T cell repertoires in COVID-19. Generated by immunoSEQ multiplex PCR, the TCRdb table keeps only in-frame clones and is missing some. The top ten clones hold over 3.5% of a sample with roughly 240,000 clones, 75% to 85% of them seen once. Input material: peripheral blood. The receptor set was obtained from a woman between 65 and 79 years old with acute or convalescent COVID-19.

The V gene is TRBV5-1, the J gene TRBJ1-1; tentative D call: TRBD1 (6 bases). CDR1 and CDR2 (germline): SGHRS, YFSETQ. The CDR3 is 14 residues long. V was shortened by 5 bases and J by 3 bases, with 14 bases between the two germline ends. Here the CDR3 DNA reads TGCGCCAGCAGTTCAGGGGTTCAGGACACTGAAGCTTTCTTT. It specifies CASSSGVQDTEAFF.

The chain joins TRBV2 to TRBJ1-5, with 8 bases aligning to TRBD1. The CDR3 runs 15 residues. The junction had 7 bases not matched to a gene; V was cut back by 3 bases and J by 6 bases. The V gene's germline CDR1 is SNHLY and CDR2 FYNNEI. The CDR3 sequence is CASSEFQGAAQPQHF. CDR3 DNA sequence: TGTGCCAGCAGTGAGTTTCAGGGGGCTGCTCAGCCCCAGCATTTT.

J is TRBJ2-5 and V is TRBV5-1; 11 nucleotides line up with TRBD1. The CDR3 loop spans 16 amino acids. V dropped 2 bases and J dropped 5; count of bases not matched to a gene: 8. Germline assignment: CDR1 SGHRS and CDR2 YFSETQ. The CDR3 DNA follows: TGCGCCAGCAGCTTTAGGACAGGGGGCGCGTGGGAGACCCAGTACTTC. Translating gives CASSFRTGGAWETQYF.

The CDR3 coding sequence is TGTGCCAGCAGCTTAGTGGGGACAGCTTCGTCCGGAAACACCATATATTTT. This codes for CASSLVGTASSGNTIYF. V gene TRBV7-2 combines with J gene TRBJ1-3; 7 bases align to TRBD1. This CDR3 spans 17 amino acids. In germline, CDR1 is SGHTA, CDR2 FQGNSA. V was pared by 1 base and J by 4 bases, with 10 bases of the junction left unmatched.